This TCR beta chain was captured by sequencing in a study of blood T cell repertoires in COVID-19. Across the study: The United States, Italy and Spain were the sources of the acute and convalescent COVID-19 samples.

The germline V gene has CDR1 LNHDA and CDR2 SQIVND (reference sequence). The germline V and J ends were trimmed by 8 bases and 6 bases, with 12 bases remaining between them. The CDR3 length is 12 residues. Original data processing: Scientists estimated how many nucleated cells there were by amplifying reference gene primers. Data came from immunoSEQ multiplex PCR; TCRdb stores just in-frame clones and leaves some out. For V, J and clone size, that table is used; D and trimming come from the DNA. The repertoire holds 80,000 to 100,000 clones, 90% to 95% seen once, with about 1.8% in the top ten. The clonotype was recovered from a human donor with active COVID-19. The donor label of this sample is uncertain. The chain is built from TRBV19 and TRBJ2-3; the D gene is possibly TRBD1 (5 bases). Sequenced sample: peripheral blood. In nucleotides, the CDR3 is TGTGCCAGTGGCCAGGGTCCGGATACGCAGTATTTT. This encodes CASGQGPDTQYF.